Here is one T cell receptor (beta chain) with its context. Its antigen specificity is not known. No much larger clone exists at a distance of one base, and base qualities are not known. This record belongs to a study of control samples from healthy donors and cancer patients (dated by TCRdb to 2020 to 2022). The CDR3 runs 13 amino acids, cysteine and phenylalanine included. Only the CDR3 DNA stays, 39 bases, in frame from base 1. Per the germline V gene, MNHEY is the CDR1 and SVGAGI is the CDR2. Library construction relied on the immunoSEQ multiplex PCR assay. This immuneACCESS table, as held by TCRdb, lists in-frame sequences with V and J called but not all clones. Of the missing ones, under half trace to an unresolved V gene in checked studies; the others have no known cause. For this sample the table gives about 110,000 clones, of which 75% to 90% were detected only once. The top ten hold roughly 18% of the sample.

The chain is assembled from TRBV6-5 and TRBJ2-7, with 7 bases matching TRBD2. The end of the DNA aligns better with TRBJ2-1, so the J call may be wrong. The origin of this receptor is a woman aged 45-59 years in good health. Sequencing input: blood. The CDR3 sequence is CASSYGSGGEQFF. The nucleotides read TGTGCCAGCAGTTACGGATCGGGGGGTGAGCAGTTCTTC.